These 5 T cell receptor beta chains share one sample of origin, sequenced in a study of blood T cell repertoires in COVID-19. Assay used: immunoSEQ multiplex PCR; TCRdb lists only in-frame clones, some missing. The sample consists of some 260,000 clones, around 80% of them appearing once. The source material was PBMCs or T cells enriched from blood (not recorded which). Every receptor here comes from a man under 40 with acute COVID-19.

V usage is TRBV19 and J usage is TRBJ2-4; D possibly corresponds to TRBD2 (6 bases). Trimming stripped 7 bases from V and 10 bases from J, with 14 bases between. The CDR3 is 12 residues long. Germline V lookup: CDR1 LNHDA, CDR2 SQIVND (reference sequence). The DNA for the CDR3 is TGTGCCAGTACCGCGGGGTCCTCAATTCAGTACTTC. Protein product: CASTAGSSIQYF.

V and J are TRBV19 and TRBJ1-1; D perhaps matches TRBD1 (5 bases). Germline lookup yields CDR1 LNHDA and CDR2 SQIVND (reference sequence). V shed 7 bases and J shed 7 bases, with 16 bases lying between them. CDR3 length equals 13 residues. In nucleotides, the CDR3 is TGTGCCAGTACCAATAGGAGGGGATTTGAAGCTTTCTTT. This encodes CASTNRRGFEAFF.

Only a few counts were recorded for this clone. CDR3 protein: CASSIEGLAATQYF. DNA of the CDR3: TGTGCCAGTAGTATTGAAGGACTAGCGGCGACCCAGTACTTC. The chain combines TRBV19 with TRBJ2-5; 10 nucleotides match TRBD2. This CDR3 is built from 14 residues. V shed 3 bases and J 7 bases; nucleotides not matched to a gene: 5. CDR1 is LNHDA and CDR2 is SQIVND in the germline V gene (reference sequence).

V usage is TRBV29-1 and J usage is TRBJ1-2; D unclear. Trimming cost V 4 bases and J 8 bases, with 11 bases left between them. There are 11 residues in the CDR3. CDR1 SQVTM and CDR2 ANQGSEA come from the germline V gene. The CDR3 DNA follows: TGCAGCGTTGTACAGCCATGGGGCTACACCTTC. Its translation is CSVVQPWGYTF.

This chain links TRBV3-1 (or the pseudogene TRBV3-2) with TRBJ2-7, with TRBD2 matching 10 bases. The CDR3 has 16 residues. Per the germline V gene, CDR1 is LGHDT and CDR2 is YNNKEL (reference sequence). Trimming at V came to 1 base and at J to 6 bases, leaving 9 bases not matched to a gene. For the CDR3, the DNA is TGTGCCAGCAGCCAAGGTTTAGCGGGAGGCGAGACCGAGCAGTACGTC. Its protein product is CASSQGLAGGETEQYV.